The sample holds one count of the clone carrying this T cell receptor (beta chain). This same CDR3 is encoded by further DNA sequences in the sample. The data originate from a study of CD8+ T cells in alopecia areata. The overall study: The study gave treated patients oral tofacitinib at 5 to 10 mg twice daily.

Reverse transcribed after extraction, RNA yielded cDNA as the sequencing template. Generated by immunoSEQ multiplex PCR, the TCRdb table keeps only in-frame clones and is missing some. The repertoire has a few hundred thousand clones, about 68% of them found once; the top ten carry around 1.2%. The CDR3 runs to 12 residues. In germline, CDR1 is SGHRS, CDR2 YFSETQ. Trimming left V 4 bases short and J 2 bases short, with 7 bases between. Alopecia areata patients provided lesional scalp punch biopsies and peripheral blood. Sorting of PBMCs yielded the CD4+ and CD8+ T cells. This receptor was obtained from a human donor with alopecia areata. Sequences were derived from CD4+ T cells sorted from blood, sampled at week 0. The rearrangement joins TRBV5-1 to TRBJ2-7; perhaps TRBD1 as D (5 bases). The CDR3 coding sequence is TGCGCCAGCAGCCCGGACACCTACGAGCAGTACTTC. Translation: CASSPDTYEQYF. Variable domain in full (rest from reference TRBV5-1 and TRBJ2-7): KAGVTQTPRYLIKTRGQQVTLSCSPISGHRSVSWYQQTPGQGLQFLFEYFSETQRNKGNFPGRFSGRQFSNSRSEMNVSTLELGDSALYLCASSPDTYEQYFGPGTRLTVT.